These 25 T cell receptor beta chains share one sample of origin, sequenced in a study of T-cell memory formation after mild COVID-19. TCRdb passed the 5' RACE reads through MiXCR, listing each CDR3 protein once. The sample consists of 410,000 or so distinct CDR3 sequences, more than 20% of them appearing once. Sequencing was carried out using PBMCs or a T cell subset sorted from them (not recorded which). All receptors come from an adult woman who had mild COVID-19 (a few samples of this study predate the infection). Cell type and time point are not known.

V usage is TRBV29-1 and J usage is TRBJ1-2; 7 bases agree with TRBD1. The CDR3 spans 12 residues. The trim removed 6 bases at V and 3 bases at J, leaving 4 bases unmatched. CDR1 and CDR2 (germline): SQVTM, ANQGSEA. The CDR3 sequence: CSVGTDHYGYTF. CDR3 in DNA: TGCAGCGTGGGGACAGACCACTATGGCTACACCTTC.

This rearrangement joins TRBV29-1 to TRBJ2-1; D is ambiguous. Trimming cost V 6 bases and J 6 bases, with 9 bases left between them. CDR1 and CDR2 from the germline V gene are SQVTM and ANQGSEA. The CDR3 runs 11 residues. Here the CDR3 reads CSVRQSNEQFF. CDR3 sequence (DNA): TGCAGCGTCCGCCAATCCAATGAGCAGTTCTTC.

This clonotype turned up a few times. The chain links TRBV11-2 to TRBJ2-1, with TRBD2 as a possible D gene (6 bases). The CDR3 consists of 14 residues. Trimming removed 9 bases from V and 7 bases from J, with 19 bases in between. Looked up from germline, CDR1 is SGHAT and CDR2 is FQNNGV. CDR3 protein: CASTGGGAGNEQFF. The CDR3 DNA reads TGTGCCAGTACTGGGGGAGGCGCAGGGAATGAGCAGTTCTTC.

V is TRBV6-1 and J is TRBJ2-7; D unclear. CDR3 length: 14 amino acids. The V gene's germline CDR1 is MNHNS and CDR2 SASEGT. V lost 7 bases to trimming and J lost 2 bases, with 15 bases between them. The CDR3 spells CASIVGNLAYEQYF. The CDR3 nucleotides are TGTGCCAGCATAGTAGGGAACCTCGCCTACGAGCAGTACTTC.

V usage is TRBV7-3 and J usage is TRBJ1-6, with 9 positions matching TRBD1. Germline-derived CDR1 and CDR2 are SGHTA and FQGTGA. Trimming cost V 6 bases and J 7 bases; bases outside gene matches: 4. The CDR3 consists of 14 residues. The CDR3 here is CASRRDRVNSPLHF. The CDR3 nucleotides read TGTGCCAGCAGAAGGGACAGGGTGAATTCACCCCTCCACTTT.

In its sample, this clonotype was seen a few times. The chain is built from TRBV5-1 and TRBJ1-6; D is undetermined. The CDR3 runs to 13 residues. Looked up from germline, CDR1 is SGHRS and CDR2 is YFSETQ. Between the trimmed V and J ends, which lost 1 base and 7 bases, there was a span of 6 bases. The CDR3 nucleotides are TGCGCCAGCAGCTTGCAGCGAAATTCACCCCTCCACTTT. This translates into CASSLQRNSPLHF.

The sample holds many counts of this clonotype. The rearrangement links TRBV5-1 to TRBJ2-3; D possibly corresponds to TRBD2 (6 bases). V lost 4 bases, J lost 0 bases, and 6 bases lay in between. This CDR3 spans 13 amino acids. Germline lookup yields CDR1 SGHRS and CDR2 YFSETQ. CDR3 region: CASSRESTDTQYF. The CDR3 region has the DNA TGCGCCAGCAGCCGGGAGAGCACAGATACGCAGTATTTT.

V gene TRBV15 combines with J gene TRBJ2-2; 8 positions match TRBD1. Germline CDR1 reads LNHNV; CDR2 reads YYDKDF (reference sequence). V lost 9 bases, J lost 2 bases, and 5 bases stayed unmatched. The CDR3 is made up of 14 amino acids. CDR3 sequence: CATCQGANTGELFF. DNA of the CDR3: TGTGCCACTTGCCAGGGGGCTAACACCGGGGAGCTGTTTTTT.

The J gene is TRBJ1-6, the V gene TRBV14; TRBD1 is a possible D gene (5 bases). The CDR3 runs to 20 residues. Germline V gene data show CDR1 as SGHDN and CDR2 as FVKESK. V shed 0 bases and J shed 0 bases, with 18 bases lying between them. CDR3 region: CASSQDGAGIASSYNSPLHF. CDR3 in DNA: TGTGCCAGCAGCCAAGATGGGGCAGGAATCGCCAGCTCCTATAATTCACCCCTCCACTTT. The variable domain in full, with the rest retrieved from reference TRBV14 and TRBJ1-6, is EAGVTQFPSHSVIEKGQTVTLRCDPISGHDNLYWYRRVMGKEIKFLLHFVKESKQDESGMPNNRFLAERTGGTYSTLKVQPAELEDSGVYFCASSQDGAGIASSYNSPLHFGNGTRLTVT.

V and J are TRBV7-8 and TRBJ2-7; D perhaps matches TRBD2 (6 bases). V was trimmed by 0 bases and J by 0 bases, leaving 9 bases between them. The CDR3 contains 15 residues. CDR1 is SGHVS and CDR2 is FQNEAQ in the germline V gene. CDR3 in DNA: TGTGCCAGCAGCTTAGCGGGACTGGCCTCCTACGAGCAGTACTTC. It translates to CASSLAGLASYEQYF.

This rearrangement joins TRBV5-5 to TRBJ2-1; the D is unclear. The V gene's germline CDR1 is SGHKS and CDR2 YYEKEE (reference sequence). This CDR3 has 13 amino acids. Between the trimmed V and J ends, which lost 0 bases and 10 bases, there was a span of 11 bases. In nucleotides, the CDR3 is TGTGCCAGCAGCTTGGCCGGATCGGTCGAGCAGTTCTTC. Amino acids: CASSLAGSVEQFF.

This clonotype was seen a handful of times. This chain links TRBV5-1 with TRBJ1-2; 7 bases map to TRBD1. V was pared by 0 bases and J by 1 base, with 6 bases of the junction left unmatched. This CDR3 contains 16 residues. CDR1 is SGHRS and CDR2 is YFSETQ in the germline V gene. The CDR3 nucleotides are TGCGCCAGCAGCTTGGGACAGGGAATTTTTAACTATGGCTACACCTTC. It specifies CASSLGQGIFNYGYTF.

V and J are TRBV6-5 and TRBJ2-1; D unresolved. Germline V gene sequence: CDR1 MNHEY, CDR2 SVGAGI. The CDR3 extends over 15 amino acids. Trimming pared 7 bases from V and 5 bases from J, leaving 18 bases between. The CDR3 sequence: CASTPGYSGNNEQFF. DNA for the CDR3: TGTGCCAGCACCCCCGGCTACTCCGGCAACAATGAGCAGTTCTTC.

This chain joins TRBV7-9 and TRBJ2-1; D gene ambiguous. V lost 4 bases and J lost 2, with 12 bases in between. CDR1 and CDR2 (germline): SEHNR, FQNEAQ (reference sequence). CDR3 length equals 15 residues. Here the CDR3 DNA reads TGTGCCAGCAGCTCAGAGGAGCCCCCCTACAATGAGCAGTTCTTC. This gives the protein CASSSEEPPYNEQFF.

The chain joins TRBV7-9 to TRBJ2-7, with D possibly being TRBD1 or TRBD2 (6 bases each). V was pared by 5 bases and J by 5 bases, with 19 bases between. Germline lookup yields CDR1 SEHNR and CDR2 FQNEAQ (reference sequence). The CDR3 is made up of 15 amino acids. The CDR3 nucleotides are TGTGCCAGCAGCCCCGGGGGCACGGACGTCGACGAGCAGTACTTC. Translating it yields CASSPGGTDVDEQYF.

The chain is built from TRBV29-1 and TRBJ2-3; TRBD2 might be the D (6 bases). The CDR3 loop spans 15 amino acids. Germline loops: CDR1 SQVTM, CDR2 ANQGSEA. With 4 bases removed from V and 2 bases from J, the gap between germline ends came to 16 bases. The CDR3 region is CSVVKGTLHTDTQYF. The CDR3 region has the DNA TGCAGCGTTGTAAAGGGGACTCTCCACACAGATACGCAGTATTTT.

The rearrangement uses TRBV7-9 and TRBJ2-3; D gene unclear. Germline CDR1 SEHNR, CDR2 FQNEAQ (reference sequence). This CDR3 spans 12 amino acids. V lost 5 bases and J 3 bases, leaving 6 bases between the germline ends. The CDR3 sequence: CASSDGTDTQYF. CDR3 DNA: TGTGCCAGCAGCGATGGAACAGATACGCAGTATTTT.

CDR3 region: CASSLSLRWSPNTGELFF. The DNA for the CDR3 is TGTGCCAGCAGCTTGTCACTACGTTGGTCCCCGAACACCGGGGAGCTGTTTTTT. The chain combines TRBV5-6 with TRBJ2-2; no definite D call. This CDR3 comprises 18 residues. Germline CDR1 reads SGHDT; CDR2 reads YYEEEE. Trimming left V 1 base short and J 0 bases short, with 16 bases between. The variable domain in full, with the rest retrieved from reference TRBV5-6 and TRBJ2-2, is DAGVTQSPTHLIKTRGQQVTLRCSPKSGHDTVSWYQQALGQGPQFIFQYYEEEERQRGNFPDRFSGHQFPNYSSELNVNALLLGDSALYLCASSLSLRWSPNTGELFFGEGSRLTVL.

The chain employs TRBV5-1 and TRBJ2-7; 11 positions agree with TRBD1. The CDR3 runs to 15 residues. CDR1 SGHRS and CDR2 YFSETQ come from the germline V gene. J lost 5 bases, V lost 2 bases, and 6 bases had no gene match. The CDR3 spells CASSFGTGGKHEQYF. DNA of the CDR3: TGCGCCAGCAGCTTTGGGACAGGGGGGAAACACGAGCAGTACTTC.

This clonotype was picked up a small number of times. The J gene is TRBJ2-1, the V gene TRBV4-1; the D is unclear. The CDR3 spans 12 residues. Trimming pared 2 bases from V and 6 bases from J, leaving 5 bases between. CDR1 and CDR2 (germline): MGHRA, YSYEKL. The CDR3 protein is CASSQFINEQFF. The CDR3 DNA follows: TGCGCCAGCAGCCAATTTATCAATGAGCAGTTCTTC.

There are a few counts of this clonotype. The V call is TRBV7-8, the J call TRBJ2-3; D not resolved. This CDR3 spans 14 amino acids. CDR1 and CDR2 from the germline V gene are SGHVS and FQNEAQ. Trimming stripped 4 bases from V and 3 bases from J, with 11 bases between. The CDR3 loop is CASSSPFRTDTQYF. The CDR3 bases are TGTGCCAGCAGCTCACCCTTCAGGACAGATACGCAGTATTTT.

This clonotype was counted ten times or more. The CDR3 DNA is TGTGCCAGTAGTCCGCAGGGTACGGGACAGGGCACTGAAGCTTTCTTT. Amino acid sequence: CASSPQGTGQGTEAFF. V gene TRBV19 combines with J gene TRBJ1-1, with 9 nucleotides matching TRBD1. Germline V CDR1 and CDR2: LNHDA, SQIVND (reference sequence). V lost 5 bases and J lost 4; bases outside the gene matches: 11. The CDR3 is made up of 16 amino acids.

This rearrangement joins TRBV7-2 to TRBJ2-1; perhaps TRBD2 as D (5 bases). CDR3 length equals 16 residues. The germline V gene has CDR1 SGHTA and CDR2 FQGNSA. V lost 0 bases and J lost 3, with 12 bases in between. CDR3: CASSLAWWELYNEQFF. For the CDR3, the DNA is TGTGCCAGCAGCTTAGCATGGTGGGAGCTCTACAATGAGCAGTTCTTC.

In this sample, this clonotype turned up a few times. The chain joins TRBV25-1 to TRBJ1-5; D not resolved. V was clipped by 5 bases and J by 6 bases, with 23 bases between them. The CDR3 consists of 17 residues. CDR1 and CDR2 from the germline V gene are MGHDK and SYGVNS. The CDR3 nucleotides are TGTGCCAGCAGTCCCCACGTACTCTTCCGGGAACCTCAGCCCCAGCATTTT. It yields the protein CASSPHVLFREPQPQHF.

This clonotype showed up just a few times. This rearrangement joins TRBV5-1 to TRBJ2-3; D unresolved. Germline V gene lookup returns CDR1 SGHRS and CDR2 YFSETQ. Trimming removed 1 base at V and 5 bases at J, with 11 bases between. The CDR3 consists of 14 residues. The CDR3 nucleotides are TGCGCCAGCAGCTTGTACTTCCTGCTAGATACGCAGTATTTT. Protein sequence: CASSLYFLLDTQYF.